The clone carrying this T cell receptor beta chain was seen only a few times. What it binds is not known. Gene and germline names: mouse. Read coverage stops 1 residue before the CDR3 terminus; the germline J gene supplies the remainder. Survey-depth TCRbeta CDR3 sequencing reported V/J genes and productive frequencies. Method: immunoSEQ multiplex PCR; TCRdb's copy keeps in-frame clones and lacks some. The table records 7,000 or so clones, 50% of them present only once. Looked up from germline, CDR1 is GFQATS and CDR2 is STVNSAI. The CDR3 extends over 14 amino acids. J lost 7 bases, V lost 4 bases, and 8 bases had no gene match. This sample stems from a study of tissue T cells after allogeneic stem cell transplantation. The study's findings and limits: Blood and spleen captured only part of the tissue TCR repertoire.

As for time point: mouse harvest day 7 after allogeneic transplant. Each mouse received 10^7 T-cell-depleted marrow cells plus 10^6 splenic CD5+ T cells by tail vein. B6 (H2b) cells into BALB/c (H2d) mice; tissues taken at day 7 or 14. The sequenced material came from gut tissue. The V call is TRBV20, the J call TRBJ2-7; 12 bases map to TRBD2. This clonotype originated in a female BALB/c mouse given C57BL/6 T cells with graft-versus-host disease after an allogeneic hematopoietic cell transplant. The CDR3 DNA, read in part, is TGTGGTGCTACTGACTGGGGGGGCGCTCGAGAACAGTAC. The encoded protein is CGATDWGGAREQY. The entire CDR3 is CGATDWGGAREQYF.